The 26 T cell receptor beta chains below come from one sample, sequenced in a study of control samples from healthy donors and cancer patients. Clones were read by immunoSEQ multiplex PCR, and TCRdb kept only the in-frame ones, dropping some. The table lists under 150,000 clones, over 85% of them singletons. The source material was blood. Every receptor here comes from a man aged 25-45 years in good health.

This chain connects TRBV5-5 to TRBJ1-1; 7 bases map to TRBD1. This CDR3 region has 16 residues. The germline gives CDR1 SGHKS, CDR2 YYEKEE (reference sequence). J was trimmed by 1 base and V by 4 bases; bases with no gene match: 10. The CDR3 loop reads CASSRGMTGTNTEAFF. CDR3 in DNA: TGTGCCAGCAGCCGGGGGATGACAGGGACGAACACTGAAGCTTTCTTT.

The chain joins TRBV10-3 to TRBJ1-1, with 7 positions matching TRBD1. CDR1 and CDR2 (germline): ENHRY, SYGVKD. V shed 3 bases, J shed 10 bases, and the junction held 14 bases outside the gene matches. The CDR3 consists of 15 residues. The CDR3 DNA sequence: TGTGCCATCAGTGACGGACTAGAAGGGGGCGCATCAGCTTTCTTT. It yields the protein CAISDGLEGGASAFF.

This chain uses TRBV4-1 with TRBJ2-3; D might be TRBD1 or TRBD2, each matching 5 bases. Germline V gene data show CDR1 as MGHRA and CDR2 as YSYEKL. The CDR3 totals 16 residues. V lost 0 bases, J lost 4 bases, and 14 bases lay in between. The CDR3 DNA follows: TGCGCCAGCAGCCAAGACCCCGGGACCCAATCAGATACGCAGTATTTT. Protein sequence: CASSQDPGTQSDTQYF.

This chain uses TRBV7-9 with TRBJ1-1, with TRBD1 identical over 9 bases. Per germline, CDR1 SEHNR and CDR2 FQNEAQ (reference sequence). J was trimmed by 8 bases and V by 5 bases; bases with no gene match: 9. This CDR3 contains 14 residues. The CDR3 DNA sequence: TGTGCCAGCAGCCTAAGACAGGGGGACGTCGAAGCTTTCTTT. This gives the protein CASSLRQGDVEAFF. Using reference TRBV7-9 and TRBJ1-1 for the parts outside the CDR3, the full variable domain is DTGVSQNPRHKITKRGQNVTFRCDPISEHNRLYWYRQTLGQGPEFLTYFQNEAQLEKSRLLSDRFSAERPKGSFSTLEIQRTEQGDSAMYLCASSLRQGDVEAFFGQGTRLTVV.

This sequence joins TRBV5-1 and TRBJ2-7, with TRBD1 as a possible D gene (6 bases). The CDR3 totals 17 residues. Germline V gene data show CDR1 as SGHRS and CDR2 as YFSETQ. V was clipped by 2 bases and J by 7 bases, with 25 bases between them. The CDR3 is CASSLTPTPQGPGEQYF. In nucleotides, the CDR3 is TGCGCCAGCAGCTTAACCCCAACGCCACAGGGTCCGGGTGAGCAGTACTTC.

This clone appeared once. This chain links TRBV28 with TRBJ2-7; no clear D gene. This CDR3 contains 11 residues. V lost 5 bases and J lost 4, with 6 bases in between. Per germline, CDR1 MDHEN and CDR2 SYDVKM. CDR3 region: CASSIGYEQYF. In DNA, the CDR3 is TGTGCCAGCAGTATCGGGTACGAGCAGTACTTC. Supplemented by reference TRBV28 and TRBJ2-7, the full variable domain reads DVKVTQSSRYLVKRTGEKVFLECVQDMDHENMFWYRQDPGLGLRLIYFSYDVKMKEKGDIPEGYSVSREKKERFSLILESASTNQTSMYLCASSIGYEQYFGPGTRLTVT.

The V call is TRBV24-1, the J call TRBJ2-1; 8 nucleotides match TRBD2. Germline lookup yields CDR1 KGHDR and CDR2 SFDVKD. V shed 9 bases and J 4 bases; nucleotides not matched to a gene: 7. This CDR3 is built from 14 residues. DNA for the CDR3: TGTGCCACCTCTCCGGGACTAGGTTACAATGAGCAGTTCTTC. It encodes CATSPGLGYNEQFF.

The V call is TRBV28, the J call TRBJ1-1; D unclear. V was clipped by 3 bases and J by 5 bases, with 7 bases between them. This CDR3 has 12 residues. The germline V gene has CDR1 MDHEN and CDR2 SYDVKM. CDR3 in amino acids: CASSFTRTEAFF. In DNA form, the CDR3 reads TGTGCCAGCAGTTTCACGAGGACTGAAGCTTTCTTT.

The chain recombines TRBV6-5 with TRBJ1-5, with 7 nucleotides matching TRBD1. The germline V gene has CDR1 MNHEY and CDR2 SVGAGI. The CDR3 runs 14 residues. V dropped 4 bases and J dropped 4; count of bases not matched to a gene: 4. CDR3 DNA sequence: TGTGCCAGCAGTTCCATCAGGGGGAATCAGCCCCAGCATTTT. Translating it yields CASSSIRGNQPQHF.

J is TRBJ1-4 and V is TRBV5-6, with D perhaps matching TRBD1 (6 bases). CDR3 size: 14 residues. The ends were cut back, 6 bases at V and 7 bases at J, with 16 bases in the middle. In germline, CDR1 is SGHDT, CDR2 YYEEEE. CDR3 sequence (DNA): TGTGCCAGCATGCGAGGCAGGGGAGGTGAAAAACTGTTTTTT. Translation: CASMRGRGGEKLFF.

J is TRBJ2-1 and V is TRBV29-1; 8 bases are shared with TRBD2. The germline gives CDR1 SQVTM, CDR2 ANQGSEA. V was pared by 6 bases and J by 2 bases, with 6 bases of the junction left unmatched. The CDR3 has 14 residues. Here the CDR3 DNA reads TGCAGCGTGGCACCCGGGGGGGCCTACAATGAGCAGTTCTTC. Translating it yields CSVAPGGAYNEQFF.

This chain joins TRBV7-2 and TRBJ1-4; D gene unclear. This CDR3 spans 13 amino acids. The germline V gene encodes CDR1 SGHTA and CDR2 FQGNSA. Trimming took off 3 bases at V and 5 bases at J, with 7 bases between the two ends. The chain's CDR3 is CASSFYTNEKLFF. CDR3 nucleotide sequence: TGTGCCAGCAGCTTCTATACAAATGAAAAACTGTTTTTT.

The CDR3 region is CAISAHSGGEQYV. CDR3 in DNA: TGTGCCATCAGTGCCCACAGTGGGGGCGAGCAGTACGTC. The gene calls are TRBV10-3 and TRBJ2-7; tentatively, D is TRBD1 or TRBD2 (5 bases each). V shed 4 bases and J shed 6 bases, with 13 bases lying between them. Germline V lookup: CDR1 ENHRY, CDR2 SYGVKD. This CDR3 is 13 amino acids long.

The V and J genes are TRBV9 and TRBJ2-5, with unresolved D. Trimming shortened V by 3 bases and J by 2 bases, and 2 bases separated the two germline ends. The length of the CDR3 is 11 residues. Looked up from germline, CDR1 is SGDLS and CDR2 is YYNGEE. CDR3 DNA: TGTGCCAGCAGCGCACAAGAGACCCAGTACTTC. It encodes CASSAQETQYF.

The rearrangement joins TRBV5-1 to TRBJ1-4; TRBD1 matches at 11 bases. Per germline, CDR1 SGHRS and CDR2 YFSETQ. This CDR3 is built from 17 residues. V dropped 0 bases and J dropped 7; count of bases not matched to a gene: 8. The CDR3 is CASSLEPSGTGGEKLFF. CDR3 bases: TGCGCCAGCAGCTTGGAACCCTCCGGGACAGGGGGTGAAAAACTGTTTTTT. The full variable domain, with the rest looked up from reference TRBV5-1 and TRBJ1-4, is KAGVTQTPRYLIKTRGQQVTLSCSPISGHRSVSWYQQTPGQGLQFLFEYFSETQRNKGNFPGRFSGRQFSNSRSEMNVSTLELGDSALYLCASSLEPSGTGGEKLFFGSGTQLSVL.

CDR3 sequence reads: CASSSDREAFF. Here the CDR3 DNA reads TGTGCCAGCAGTTCGGACAGGGAAGCTTTCTTT. V is TRBV5-6 and J is TRBJ1-1, with 7 bases lining up with TRBD1. Germline V gene lookup returns CDR1 SGHDT and CDR2 YYEEEE. This CDR3 is built from 11 residues. The V and J ends lost 5 bases and 8 bases, in that order; junction bases with no gene match: 3.

The chain is built from TRBV5-1 and TRBJ1-2, with 8 bases matching TRBD1. V lost 0 bases, J lost 8 bases, and 12 bases stayed unmatched. In germline, CDR1 is SGHRS, CDR2 YFSETQ. The CDR3 totals 16 residues. The DNA of the CDR3 is TGCGCCAGCAGCTTGGGGGCCCCTGCAGGGGGCGAAGGCTACACCTTC. Residues: CASSLGAPAGGEGYTF.

This clone was picked up a small number of times. The J gene is TRBJ1-1, the V gene TRBV19; D is uncertain. V was pared by 3 bases and J by 1 base, with 6 bases between. The CDR3 covers 13 residues. The germline CDR1 and CDR2 sequences are LNHDA and SQIVND (reference sequence). The CDR3: CASSIKGNTEAFF. The CDR3, as DNA: TGTGCCAGTAGTATTAAGGGGAACACTGAAGCTTTCTTT.

The V and J genes are TRBV5-1 and TRBJ2-3; 9 nucleotides match TRBD1. The length of the CDR3 is 13 residues. Looked up from germline, CDR1 is SGHRS and CDR2 is YFSETQ. V was pared by 0 bases and J by 9 bases, with 2 bases of the junction left unmatched. CDR3 DNA sequence: TGCGCCAGCAGCTTGGAAACAGGGGGCACGCAGTATTTT. Amino acids: CASSLETGGTQYF.

The CDR3 region has the DNA TGCGCCAGCAGCCAAGAAGGCAGGATCTATGGCTACACCTTC. Amino acid sequence: CASSQEGRIYGYTF. The V call is TRBV4-1, the J call TRBJ1-2; D remains unclear. Looked up from germline, CDR1 is MGHRA and CDR2 is YSYEKL. The CDR3 is 14 amino acids. The germline V and J ends were trimmed by 0 bases and 4 bases, with 9 bases remaining between them.

V and J are TRBV6-2 or TRBV6-3 and TRBJ2-2; perhaps D is TRBD1 or TRBD2 (6 bases each). The V gene lost 2 bases and the J gene lost 2 bases, with 18 bases spanning the gap. Germline assignment: CDR1 MNHEY and CDR2 SVGEGT. The CDR3 is 18 amino acids. The CDR3: CASSYPSNGGPNTGELFF. CDR3 in DNA: TGTGCCAGCAGTTACCCCTCTAACGGGGGCCCTAACACCGGGGAGCTGTTTTTT.

This rearrangement joins TRBV6-5 to TRBJ1-6, with D tentatively TRBD1 (5 bases). The CDR3 covers 14 residues. V shed 2 bases and J shed 15 bases, with 17 bases lying between them. Germline V lookup: CDR1 MNHEY, CDR2 SVGAGI. The CDR3 nucleotides are TGTGCCAGCAGTTACCGGGGACTCACCGAAATCCTCCACTTT. Its translation: CASSYRGLTEILHF.

This chain connects TRBV12-3 or TRBV12-4 to TRBJ1-2; D is unresolved. The CDR3 is 13 amino acids. The ends were cut back, 6 bases at V and 1 base at J, with 9 bases in the middle. CDR3 DNA sequence: TGTGCCAGCAGGCCCCGACATAACTATGGCTACACCTTC. It yields the protein CASRPRHNYGYTF.

The rearrangement uses TRBV6-5 and TRBJ1-3; maybe TRBD1 (6 bases). In germline, CDR1 is MNHEY, CDR2 SVGAGI. Trimming took off 5 bases at V and 2 bases at J, with 7 bases between the two ends. This CDR3 has 13 amino acids. The CDR3 protein is CASSQGPGNTIYF. CDR3 sequence (DNA): TGTGCCAGCAGTCAGGGGCCTGGAAACACCATATATTTT.

The rearrangement uses TRBV9 and TRBJ1-1; 7 bases line up with TRBD1. The CDR3 consists of 13 residues. Unmatched junction bases numbered 4, after V lost 0 bases and J lost 8 bases. CDR1 is SGDLS and CDR2 is YYNGEE in the germline V gene. The CDR3 DNA follows: TGTGCCAGCAGCGTAGGGAGGGGACAGGAAGCTTTCTTT. Encoded protein: CASSVGRGQEAFF.

V usage is TRBV6-2 or TRBV6-3 and J usage is TRBJ2-4, with TRBD2 matching 9 bases. The CDR3 has 22 residues. Germline V gives CDR1 MNHEY, CDR2 SVGEGT. V gave up 6 bases and J gave up 0 bases; unmatched junction bases: 24. Written as DNA, the CDR3 is TGTGCCAGCAGCCAGGGTACCTCAAGCGGGGGGACTATCACTCTAGCCAAAAACATTCAGTACTTC. Protein: CASSQGTSSGGTITLAKNIQYF.